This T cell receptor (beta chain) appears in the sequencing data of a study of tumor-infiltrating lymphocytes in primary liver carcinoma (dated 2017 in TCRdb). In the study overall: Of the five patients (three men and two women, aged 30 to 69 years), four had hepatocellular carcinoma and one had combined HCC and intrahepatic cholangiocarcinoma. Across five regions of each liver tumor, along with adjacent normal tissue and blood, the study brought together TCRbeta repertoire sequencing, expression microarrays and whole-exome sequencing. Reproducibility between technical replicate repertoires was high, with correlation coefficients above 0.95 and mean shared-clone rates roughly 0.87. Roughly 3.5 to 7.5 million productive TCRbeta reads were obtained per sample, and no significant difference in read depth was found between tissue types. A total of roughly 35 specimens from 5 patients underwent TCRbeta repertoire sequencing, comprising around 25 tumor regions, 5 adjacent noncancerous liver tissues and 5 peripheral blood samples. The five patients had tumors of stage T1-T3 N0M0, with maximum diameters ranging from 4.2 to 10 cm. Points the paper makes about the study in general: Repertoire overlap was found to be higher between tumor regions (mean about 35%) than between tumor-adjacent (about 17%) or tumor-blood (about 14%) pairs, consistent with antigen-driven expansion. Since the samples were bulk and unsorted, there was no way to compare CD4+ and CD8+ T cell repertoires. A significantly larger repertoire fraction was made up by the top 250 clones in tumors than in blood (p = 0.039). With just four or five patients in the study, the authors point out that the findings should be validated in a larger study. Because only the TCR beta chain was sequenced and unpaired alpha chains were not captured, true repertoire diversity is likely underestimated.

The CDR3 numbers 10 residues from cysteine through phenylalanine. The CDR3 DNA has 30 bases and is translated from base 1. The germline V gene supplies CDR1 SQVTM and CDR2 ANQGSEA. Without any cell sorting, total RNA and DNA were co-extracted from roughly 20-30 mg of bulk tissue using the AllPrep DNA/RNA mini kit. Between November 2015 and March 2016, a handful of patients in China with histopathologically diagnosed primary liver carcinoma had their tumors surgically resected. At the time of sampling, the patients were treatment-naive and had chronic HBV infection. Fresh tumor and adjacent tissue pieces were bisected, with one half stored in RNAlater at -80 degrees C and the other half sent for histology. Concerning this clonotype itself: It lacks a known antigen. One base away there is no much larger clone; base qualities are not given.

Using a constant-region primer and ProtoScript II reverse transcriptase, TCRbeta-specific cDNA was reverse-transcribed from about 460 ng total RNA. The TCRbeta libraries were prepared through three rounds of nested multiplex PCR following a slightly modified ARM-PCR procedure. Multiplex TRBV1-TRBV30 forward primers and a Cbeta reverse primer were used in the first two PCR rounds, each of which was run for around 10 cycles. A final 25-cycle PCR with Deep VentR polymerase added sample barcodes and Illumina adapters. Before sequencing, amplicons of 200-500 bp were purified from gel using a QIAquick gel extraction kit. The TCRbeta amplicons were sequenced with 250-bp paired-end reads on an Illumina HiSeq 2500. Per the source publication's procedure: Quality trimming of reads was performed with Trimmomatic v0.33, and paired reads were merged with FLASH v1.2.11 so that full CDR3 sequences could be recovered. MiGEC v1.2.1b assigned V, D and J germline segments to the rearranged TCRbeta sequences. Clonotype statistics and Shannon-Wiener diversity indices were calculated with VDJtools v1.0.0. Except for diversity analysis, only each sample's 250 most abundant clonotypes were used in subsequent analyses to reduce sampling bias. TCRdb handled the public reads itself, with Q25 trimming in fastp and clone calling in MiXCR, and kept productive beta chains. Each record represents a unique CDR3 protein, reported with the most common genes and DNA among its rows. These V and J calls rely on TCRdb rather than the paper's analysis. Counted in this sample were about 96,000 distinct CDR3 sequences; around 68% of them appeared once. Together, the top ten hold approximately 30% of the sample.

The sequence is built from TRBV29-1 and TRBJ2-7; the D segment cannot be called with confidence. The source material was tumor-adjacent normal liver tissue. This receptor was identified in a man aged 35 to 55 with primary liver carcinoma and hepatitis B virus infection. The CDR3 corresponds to CSVLGWEQYF. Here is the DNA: TGCAGTGTTCTCGGTTGGGAGCAGTACTTC.